This T cell receptor (beta chain) stems from a study of beta chain features in type 1 diabetes. Points on this clone: Its antigen is unknown.

Reverse transcribing all isolated RNA meant expressed TCRB transcripts were sequenced. The repertoire was sequenced with immunoSEQ multiplex PCR; TCRdb's copy has only in-frame clones and lacks some. In the table there are approximately 600,000 clones, around 12% of which are singletons. Study-level points and caveats: A moderate, significant TCRB CDR3 shortening appeared in type 1 diabetes across four CD4+ subsets. Junctions at VDJ sites from type 1 diabetes patients had fewer insertions and more deletions. PCR may have favored shorter templates equally in patients and controls. Compared with healthy donors, patients appeared to share more similar naive, central memory and regulatory TCRB repertoires.

CDR1 and CDR2 from the germline V gene are SNHLY and FYNNEI. This CDR3 has 12 amino acids. V was cut by 5 bases and J by 4 bases, with 8 bases left in between. Markers CD45RO/CCR7/CD25/CD127/CD95/CD27 served to sort CD4+ naive, central memory, regulatory and stem cell-like memory cells. Sequencing was done on a sample of naive CD4+ T cells from blood. V is TRBV2 and J is TRBJ1-2, with D unclear. The sequence was collected from a young man with type 1 diabetes. Here the CDR3 DNA reads TGTGCCAGCAGTCTGACGGTCTATGGCTACACCTTC. It translates to CASSLTVYGYTF.